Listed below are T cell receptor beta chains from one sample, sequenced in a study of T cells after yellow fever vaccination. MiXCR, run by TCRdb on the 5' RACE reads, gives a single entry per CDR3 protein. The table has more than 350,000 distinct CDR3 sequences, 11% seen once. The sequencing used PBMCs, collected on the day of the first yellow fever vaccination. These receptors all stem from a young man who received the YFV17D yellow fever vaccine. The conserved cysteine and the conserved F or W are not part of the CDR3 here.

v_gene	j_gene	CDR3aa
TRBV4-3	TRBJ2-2	ASSGSWDNTGELF
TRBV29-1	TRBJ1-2	SVVQGNYGYT
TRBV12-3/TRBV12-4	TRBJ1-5	ASSRANANQPQH
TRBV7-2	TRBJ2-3	ASSLGPRDTQY
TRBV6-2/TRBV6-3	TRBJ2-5	ASNQGKGQY
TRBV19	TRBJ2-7	ASRRGPEISYEQY
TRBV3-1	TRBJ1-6	ASSQGGQTYNSPLH
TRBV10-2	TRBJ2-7	ASGPRDRGYEQY
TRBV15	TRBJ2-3	ATSLGIGTGAKGRITQY
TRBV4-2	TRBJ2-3	ASSQESLAAGQY
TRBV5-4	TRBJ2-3	ASALQASLTDTQY
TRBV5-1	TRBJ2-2	ASSYWDRGTGELF
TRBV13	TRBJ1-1	ASSQVGRPINTEAF
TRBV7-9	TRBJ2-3	ASSLRGTSGDTQY
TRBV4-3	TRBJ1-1	ASSLYRDRIDFGTEAF
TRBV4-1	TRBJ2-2	ASSQDLRMAGNTGELF
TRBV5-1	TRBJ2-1	ASTSGLDLAEQF
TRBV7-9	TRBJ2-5	ASSLLDRGRETQY
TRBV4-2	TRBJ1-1	ASSLLSGTGAMNTEAF
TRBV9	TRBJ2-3	ASSIATRLAGTDTQY
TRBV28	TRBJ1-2	ASSPWDRYGYT
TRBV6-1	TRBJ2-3	ASTDSTFTDTQY
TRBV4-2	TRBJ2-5	ASSQEYGPLGETQY
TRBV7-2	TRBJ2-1	ASSRPFLEQF
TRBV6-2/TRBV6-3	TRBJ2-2	ASSPTRGSGELF
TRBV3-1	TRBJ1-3	ASSRQTGVPGNTIY
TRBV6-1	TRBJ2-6	ASRNRGPGANVLT
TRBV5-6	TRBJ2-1	AGQGRPNNEQF
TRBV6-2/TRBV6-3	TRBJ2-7	ASRPPDGRKAEQY
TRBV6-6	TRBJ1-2	ASSLQGYYGYT
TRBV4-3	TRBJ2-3	ASSQAEGDTQY
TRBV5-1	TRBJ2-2	ASSAQSNTGELF
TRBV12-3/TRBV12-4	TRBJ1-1	ASRGTGRLYTEAF
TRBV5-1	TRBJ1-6	ASSSQGDIRNSPLH
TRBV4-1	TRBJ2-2	ASSQEVGAWELF
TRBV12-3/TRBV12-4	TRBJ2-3	ASRHGAVDTQY
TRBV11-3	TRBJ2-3	ASSFSGGGTDTQY
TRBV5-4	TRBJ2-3	ASSSKGFTDTQY
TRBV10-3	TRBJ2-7	AQGQGYEQY
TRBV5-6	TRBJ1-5	ASSLFGRVPQPQH
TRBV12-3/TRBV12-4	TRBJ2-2	ASRAPETANTGELF
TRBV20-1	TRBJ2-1	SASLHGRSGSYNEQF
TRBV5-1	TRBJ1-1	ASSLEYRGTEAF